One T cell receptor beta chain is described in this entry. From germline, CDR1 is LGHNA and CDR2 YNFKEQ. The length of the CDR3 is 11 residues. Trimming removed 9 bases at V and 9 bases at J, with 14 bases between. The data stem from a study of T cells in Graves' hyperthyroidism and ophthalmopathy. Researchers amplified the TCR beta CDR3 regions from RNA transcripts. The study used the HTBI primer set for a first-round RT-PCR of the TCR CDR3. TCRdb processed the multiplex PCR reads anew with MiXCR; each CDR3 protein has one entry. Seen here are 600,000 or so distinct CDR3 sequences, roughly 15% observed once, and the top ten hold approximately 12%. A Clinical Activity Score of at least 3, a NOSPECS grade of at least 4 and a duration under 3 months were recorded in the ophthalmopathy patients. The study excluded patients with uncontrolled infection, other autoimmune disease, pregnancy or lactation. Source material for PBMCs was around 10 ml fresh peripheral blood.

The source is a woman between 45 and 65 years old with Graves' ophthalmopathy. The sequencing sample was made of blood. The genes are TRBV4-2 and TRBJ1-2; a possible D gene is TRBD1 (5 bases). The CDR3 DNA sequence: TGTGCCAGTTCATGGGGGGGAAGCTACACCTTC. As protein: CASSWGGSYTF.